The sequence of this TCR beta chain was determined in a study of siplizumab effects on memory and regulatory T cells. Measured with immunoSEQ multiplex PCR; TCRdb has only the in-frame clones, and not every one. Counted here are around 83,000 clones, around 89% occurring once; the ten biggest clones make up 15%. Remarks on this clone: The antigen is not known.

The germline V gene has CDR1 SGHRS and CDR2 YFSETQ. The V segment lost 4 bases and the J segment 5 bases; nucleotides outside the gene matches: 13. This CDR3 is 16 amino acids long. Findings and limits, study-wide: A naive or memory phenotype could not be assigned to roughly 80-95% of the proliferating CD4+ or CD8+ clones.

The rearrangement links TRBV5-1 to TRBJ2-5; 8 bases fit TRBD1. Input material: CD4+ T cells sorted from blood. This sequence was found in a human donor in good health. In nucleotides, the CDR3 is TGCGCCAGCAGCCCCCCAGGCAGGGGGCCCGGGGAGACCCAGTACTTC. Protein sequence: CASSPPGRGPGETQYF.